This entry features one TCR beta chain sequence. Its cognate antigen is unknown. The data derive from a study of cytomegalovirus exposure and HLA in healthy donors. Study background: Early released data had 80 million or so unique TCRs, all coming from HLA-typed donors.

The CDR3 consists of 12 residues. CDR1 LNHDA and CDR2 SQIVND come from the germline V gene (reference sequence). The V end was cut by 4 bases, the J end by 2 bases, with 5 bases between. With 60 Vbeta and 13 Jbeta primers, the PCR was carried out. Measured with immunoSEQ multiplex PCR; TCRdb has only the in-frame clones, and not every one. The sample shows over 150,000 clones, around 82% of them seen only once. Study outcomes and limitations: When analyzed later, the rates of TCR association showed variation by HLA locus, with DRB1 the most and HLA-C the fewest. Within a later analysis, the majority of CMV-associated TCR beta chains appeared HLA-restricted.

Sequencing was performed on PBMCs. The chain employs TRBV19 and TRBJ2-5; D might be TRBD2 (5 bases). The clonotype originates from a woman in her 50s in good health and CMV-seropositive. The CDR3 DNA is TGTGCCAGTAGTAGGACTCAAGAGACCCAGTACTTC. Amino acid sequence: CASSRTQETQYF.